This TCR beta chain was identified in a study of T cell responses to AZD1222 COVID-19 vaccine (dated by TCRdb to 2020 to 2022). Regarding the research as a whole: AZD1222 recipients with second doses at about 4 weeks or about 12 weeks were pooled, because spike-specific TCR depth and breadth did not differ between schedules. A total of over 230 trial participants underwent TCR sequencing, of whom 207 received two doses of AZD1222 and 26 received two doses of the MenACWY control vaccine. Enrollment into the trials was organized by age into subgroups of 18-55, 56-69 and 70-plus years, and those subgroups contained approximately 160, 26 and 62 TCR-sequenced participants, respectively. What the work shows at the level of the full study, not this receptor alone: A significant rise in spike-specific TCR breadth and depth was observed after two AZD1222 doses relative to day 0 and relative to MenACWY recipients. Reportedly, almost half of the unique spike-specific TCRs recognized epitopes lying outside the regions that are mutated in the B.1.351 and B.1.1.7 variants. Participants were mostly white British and included more females than males, and it was suggested by the authors that clonal diversity may have been underestimated. Conclusions about previously exposed vaccinees are limited, since just 6 or 7 AZD1222 recipients were seropositive for SARS-CoV-2 at baseline. In the small 56-69-year group, the increase in depth fell short of significance, most likely because of low power. CD4 TCRs associated with the vaccine covered the entire spike protein, and the dominant responses were in regions 160-218 and 743-854. Because no day 14 peak-response samples were available, repertoires were characterized only after the peak T cell response.

With respect to this clone: The target of this receptor is not known. No clone much larger than this one lies a single base away; base qualities are absent.

The time point label, read with the paper, signifies: baseline before first vaccination. Samples from vaccinated people were obtained from the UK trials COV001 and COV002, which included a single-blind randomized controlled phase 2/3 trial of AZD1222 (ChAdOx1 nCoV-19) in healthy adults. For TCRbeta chain sequencing, PBMC samples from trial participants were taken at day 0 and at day 28 after the second dose. The CDR3 regions of human TCRbeta chains were analyzed by immunosequencing. Per the source publication's procedure: TCRs in the repertoires were compared against a reference library of SARS-CoV-2-specific TCRs that had been generated with the MIRA antigen-specificity platform. Breadth was defined as the fraction of unique TCRs that were SARS-CoV-2-associated. Depth was defined as the fraction of total T cells that were SARS-CoV-2-associated. Using the MIRA data, each spike-specific TCR was mapped to the spike region that the TCR reacts to and placed in a CD4 or CD8 class. Log10-transformed breadth and depth values were compared by one-way ANOVA with Sidak's multiple comparisons tests. TCRdb obtained this table from immuneACCESS and retained in-frame rearrangements with V and J assigned. These tables miss some clones; where compared with another copy, unresolved V genes account for less than half of the shortfall, and the remainder is unexplained. From that table come the V and J calls and clone size; the DNA was used to work out D and trimming. The sample table shows more than 150,000 clones, and around nine tenths are seen once. Around 0.5% of the sample is in the top ten clones.

This sequence originates from an adult in good health. The input for sequencing was peripheral blood, taken on day 0 of AZD1222 vaccination.

The DNA sequence follows: TGTGCCAGCAGTTACAGGGGGCTCAACACTAATGAAAAACTGTTTTTT. It translates to CASSYRGLNTNEKLFF. The chain was built from TRBV6-5 and TRBJ1-4; the central 7 bases match TRBD1. The junction shows trimming of 2 bases on V and 2 bases on J, and the gene matches do not reach 5 bases of it. Looking up the germline V gene yields CDR1 MNHEY and CDR2 SVGAGI. The CDR3 starts with the cysteine, ends with the phenylalanine, and has 16 residues. Only the CDR3 DNA is retained, 48 bases long and in frame from the first base.